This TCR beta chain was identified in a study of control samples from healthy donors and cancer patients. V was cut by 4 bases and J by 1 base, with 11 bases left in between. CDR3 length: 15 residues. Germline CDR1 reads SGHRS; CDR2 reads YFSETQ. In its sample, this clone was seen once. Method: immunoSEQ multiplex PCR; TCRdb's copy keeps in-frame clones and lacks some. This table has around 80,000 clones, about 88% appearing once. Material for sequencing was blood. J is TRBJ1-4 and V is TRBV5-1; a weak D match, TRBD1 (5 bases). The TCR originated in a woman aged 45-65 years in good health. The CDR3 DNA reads TGCGCCAGCAGCCTGGCGGGGGGAACTAATGAAAAACTGTTTTTT. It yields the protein CASSLAGGTNEKLFF. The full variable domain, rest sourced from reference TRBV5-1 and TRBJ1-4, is KAGVTQTPRYLIKTRGQQVTLSCSPISGHRSVSWYQQTPGQGLQFLFEYFSETQRNKGNFPGRFSGRQFSNSRSEMNVSTLELGDSALYLCASSLAGGTNEKLFFGSGTQLSVL.